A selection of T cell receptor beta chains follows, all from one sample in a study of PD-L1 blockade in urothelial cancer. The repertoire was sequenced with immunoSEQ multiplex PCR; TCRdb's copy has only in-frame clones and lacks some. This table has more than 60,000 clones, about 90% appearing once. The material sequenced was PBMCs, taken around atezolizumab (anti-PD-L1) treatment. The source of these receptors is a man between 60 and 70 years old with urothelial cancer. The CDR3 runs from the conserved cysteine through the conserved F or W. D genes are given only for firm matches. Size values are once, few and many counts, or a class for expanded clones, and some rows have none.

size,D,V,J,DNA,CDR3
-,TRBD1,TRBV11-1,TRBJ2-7,TGTGCCAGCAGCTTAAGGGACAGTGCCTACGAGCAGTACTTC,CASSLRDSAYEQYF
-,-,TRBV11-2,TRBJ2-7,TGTGCCAGCAGCTCAGTTAGATCGGGACACAAATCCTACGAGCAGTACTTC,CASSSVRSGHKSYEQYF
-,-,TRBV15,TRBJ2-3,TGTGCCACCAGCAGAGACGGGTCTAGCACAGATACGCAGTATTTT,CATSRDGSSTDTQYF
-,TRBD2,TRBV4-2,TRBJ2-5,TGTGCCAGCAGCCCGGGCGGGGGGGCCCAAGAGACCCAGTACTTC,CASSPGGGAQETQYF
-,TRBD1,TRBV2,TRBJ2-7,TGTGCCAGCAGGACAGGGGGCGAGCAGTACTTC,CASRTGGEQYF
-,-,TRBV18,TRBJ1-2,TGTGCCAGCTCACCACCGAGGACAGCATTCTATGGCTACACCTTC,CASSPPRTAFYGYTF
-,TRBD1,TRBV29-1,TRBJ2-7,TGCAGCGTAGTGCGGGACAGGGGCGAAAATTTCAAGGAGCAGTACTTC,CSVVRDRGENFKEQYF
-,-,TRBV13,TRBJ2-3,TGTGCCAGCAGCCGGCACCAGGGGACATTCACAGATACGCAGTATTTT,CASSRHQGTFTDTQYF
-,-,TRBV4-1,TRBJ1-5,TGCGCCAGCAGCCTAAACCCAGCGGGCGGGCCCCAGCATTTT,CASSLNPAGGPQHF
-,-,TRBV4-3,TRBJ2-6,TGCGCCAGCAGCCAAGTAACTGGGGCCAACGTCCTGACTTTC,CASSQVTGANVLTF
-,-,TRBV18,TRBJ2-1,TGTGCCAGCTCACCACCGGACTCCAAAAACATTCAGTTCTTC,CASSPPDSKNIQFF
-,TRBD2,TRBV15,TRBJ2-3,TGTGCCACCAGACGGACTAGCACCACAGATACGCAGTATTTT,CATRRTSTTDTQYF
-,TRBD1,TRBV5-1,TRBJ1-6,TGCGCCAGCAGCTTATCAGGGGGGAGTTCACCCCTCCACTTT,CASSLSGGSSPLHF
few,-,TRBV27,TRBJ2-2,TGTGCCAGCAGTCCGCCGAATACAGGGAACCCCGGGGAGCTGTTTTTT,CASSPPNTGNPGELFF
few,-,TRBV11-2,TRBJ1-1,TGTGCCAGCAGCTTAGAGCAGGGAGGGGTCACTGAAGCTTTCTTT,CASSLEQGGVTEAFF
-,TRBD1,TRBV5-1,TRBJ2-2,TGCGCCAGCAGCTTGGCCTTGTTCACAGGGGTAGCCGGGGAGCTGTTTTTT,CASSLALFTGVAGELFF
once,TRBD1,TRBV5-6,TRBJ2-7,TGTGCCAGCAGCTTGTGGGACAGGGGGTTCTACGAGCAGTACTTC,CASSLWDRGFYEQYF
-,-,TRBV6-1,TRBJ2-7,TGTGCCAGCAGTGAGCACACAGGGCTCCCTTACTTCTTC,CASSEHTGLPYFF
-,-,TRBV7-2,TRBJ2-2,TGTGCCAGCAGCCCAGAATCCGATTTGAACACCGGGGAGCTGTTTTTT,CASSPESDLNTGELFF
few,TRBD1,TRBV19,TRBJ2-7,TGTGCCAGTAGATACCGACAGGGGGCGATGTCCTACGAGCAGTACTTC,CASRYRQGAMSYEQYF
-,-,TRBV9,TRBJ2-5,TGTGCCAGCAGCGCCCTTCGAGGTAGAGAGGAAGAGACCCAGTACTTC,CASSALRGREEETQYF
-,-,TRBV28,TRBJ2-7,TGTGCCAGCAGTTTATGGGGACAAAAGATCGATCAGTACTTC,CASSLWGQKIDQYF